What follows are 23 T cell receptor beta chains derived from one specimen sequenced in a study of shared clonotypes between healthy human individuals. Assay used: immunoSEQ multiplex PCR; TCRdb lists only in-frame clones, some missing. The top ten clones hold around 0.13% of a sample with some 2.1 million clones, over 85% of them seen once. The sequencing input was naive CD4+ T cells sorted from blood. Subset described: CD45RA+ positively selected. These receptors were taken from a man aged 18 to 35 in good health.

The V gene is TRBV4-3, the J gene TRBJ2-1; 13 nucleotides line up with TRBD2. The CDR3 is 17 amino acids. V lost 0 bases to trimming and J lost 5 bases; unmatched junction nucleotides: 4. CDR1 is LGHNA, CDR2 YSLEER, per germline. The CDR3 DNA sequence: TGCGCCAGCAGCCAAGATGGGGGGACTAGCGGGAACAATGAGCAGTTCTTC. It codes for CASSQDGGTSGNNEQFF.

The rearrangement links TRBV9 to TRBJ1-3; D might be TRBD1 (5 bases). The germline CDR1 and CDR2 sequences are SGDLS and YYNGEE. This CDR3 has 16 amino acids. The V gene lost 4 bases and the J gene lost 0 bases, with 14 bases spanning the gap. CDR3 protein: CASSPRDGDSGNTIYF. DNA of the CDR3: TGTGCCAGCAGCCCGCGGGACGGTGACTCTGGAAACACCATATATTTT. The full variable domain, completed using reference TRBV9 and TRBJ1-3, is DSGVTQTPKHLITATGQRVTLRCSPRSGDLSVYWYQQSLDQGLQFLIQYYNGEERAKGNILERFSAQQFPDLHSELNLSSLELGDSALYFCASSPRDGDSGNTIYFGEGSWLTVV.

Points on this clone: Other DNA sequences within the sample encode an identical CDR3. The chain is built from TRBV10-1 and TRBJ2-1, with TRBD1 matching 7 bases. Germline CDR1 WNHNN, CDR2 SYGVQD (reference sequence). The CDR3 sequence is 15 residues long. Trimming removed 0 bases from V and 3 bases from J; junction bases left unmatched: 2. The CDR3 DNA reads as TGCGCCAGCAGTGAGTCAGGGGGCAACTACAATGAGCAGTTCTTC. It encodes CASSESGGNYNEQFF.

In its sample, this clone was seen once. This chain joins TRBV7-9 and TRBJ2-5; 7 bases match TRBD1. V trimming: 5 bases; J trimming: 3 bases; junction bases outside the gene matches: 9. CDR1 is SEHNR and CDR2 is FQNEAQ in the germline V gene (reference sequence). The CDR3 is made up of 15 amino acids. This chain's CDR3 is CASSHPVDREETQYF. CDR3 nucleotide sequence: TGTGCCAGCAGCCACCCGGTTGACAGGGAAGAGACCCAGTACTTC.

The chain combines TRBV10-1 with TRBJ2-5; 10 nucleotides agree with TRBD2. V was pared by 3 bases and J by 5 bases, with 9 bases of the junction left unmatched. The CDR3 contains 16 residues. Germline V CDR1 and CDR2: WNHNN, SYGVQD (reference sequence). The chain's CDR3 is CASSDRSGGARETQYF. CDR3 bases: TGCGCCAGCAGTGACCGGAGCGGGGGGGCGCGCGAGACCCAGTACTTC.

V is TRBV7-2 and J is TRBJ2-3; 13 nucleotides line up with TRBD2. This CDR3 is 16 amino acids long. Germline values: CDR1 SGHTA, CDR2 FQGNSA. V was pared by 4 bases and J by 7 bases, with 8 bases of the junction left unmatched. The CDR3 sequence is CASSSPRTSGSYTQYF. The CDR3 DNA is TGTGCCAGCAGCTCACCCCGGACTAGCGGGAGTTATACGCAGTATTTT.

This clone was observed a single time. J is TRBJ2-7 and V is TRBV15; D is perhaps TRBD1 (6 bases). Germline V gives CDR1 LNHNV, CDR2 YYDKDF (reference sequence). The CDR3 is made up of 13 amino acids. Trimming pared 1 base from V and 4 bases from J, leaving 8 bases between. As DNA, the CDR3 is TGTGCCACCAGCAGAGCCAGGGGTTACGAGCAGTACTTC. Residues: CATSRARGYEQYF. The full variable domain, with the rest looked up from reference TRBV15 and TRBJ2-7, is DAMVIQNPRYQVTQFGKPVTLSCSQTLNHNVMYWYQQKSSQAPKLLFHYYDKDFNNEADTPDNFQSRRPNTSFCFLDIRSPGLGDTAMYLCATSRARGYEQYFGPGTRLTVT.

This clone was seen just once. This chain joins TRBV5-1 and TRBJ2-5; TRBD1 aligns across 11 bases. Germline V CDR1 and CDR2: SGHRS, YFSETQ. The CDR3 runs to 15 residues. V lost 0 bases, J lost 4 bases, and 2 bases stayed unmatched. The DNA of the CDR3 is TGCGCCAGCAGCTTGGACGGGACAGGGGGAGAGACCCAGTACTTC. Translation gives CASSLDGTGGETQYF.

The rearrangement uses TRBV28 and TRBJ1-5, with unresolved D. Deletions cut 5 bases from V and 6 bases from J, with 20 bases between. The CDR3 sequence is 16 residues long. Germline V CDR1 and CDR2: MDHEN, SYDVKM. Here the CDR3 reads CASSPPGRANSQPQHF. The CDR3 DNA is TGTGCCAGCAGTCCCCCCGGCCGGGCCAATAGTCAGCCCCAGCATTTT.

This clone appeared once. The V call is TRBV6-6, the J call TRBJ2-7; D perhaps matches TRBD1 (5 bases). The germline V gene encodes CDR1 MNHNY and CDR2 SVGAGI (reference sequence). This CDR3 has 14 amino acids. V was cut by 5 bases and J by 3 bases, with 14 bases left in between. The chain's CDR3 is CASSAENRYYEQYF. Written as DNA, the CDR3 is TGTGCCAGCAGTGCAGAAAACAGGTACTACGAGCAGTACTTC.

The count of this clone is one. The chain joins TRBV5-6 to TRBJ2-7; D ambiguous. V lost 2 bases, J lost 4 bases, and 22 bases lay in between. CDR3 length: 17 amino acids. Looked up from germline, CDR1 is SGHDT and CDR2 is YYEEEE. In DNA, the CDR3 is TGTGCCAGCAGCTTAGTTTGGAGCCTCCCGGTTGCTTACGAGCAGTACTTC. Translating it yields CASSLVWSLPVAYEQYF. The full variable domain, its missing parts supplied by reference TRBV5-6 and TRBJ2-7, is DAGVTQSPTHLIKTRGQQVTLRCSPKSGHDTVSWYQQALGQGPQFIFQYYEEEERQRGNFPDRFSGHQFPNYSSELNVNALLLGDSALYLCASSLVWSLPVAYEQYFGPGTRLTVT.

The V and J genes are TRBV2 and TRBJ2-3; no reliable D call. This CDR3 spans 15 amino acids. Germline V gene data show CDR1 as SNHLY and CDR2 as FYNNEI. V was cut by 6 bases and J by 1 base, with 14 bases left in between. This CDR3 is CASRGKPSGTDTQYF. The CDR3 bases are TGTGCCAGCAGAGGAAAGCCTTCCGGCACAGATACGCAGTATTTT.

The chain combines TRBV4-3 with TRBJ2-4; D gene unclear. Germline values: CDR1 LGHNA, CDR2 YSLEER. This CDR3 is 19 amino acids long. Trimming pared 1 base from V and 0 bases from J, leaving 19 bases between. As DNA, the CDR3 is TGCGCCAGCAGCCAAGGGTTGCGGATAACCGACTTAGCCAAAAACATTCAGTACTTC. Encoded protein: CASSQGLRITDLAKNIQYF.

The genes are TRBV7-2 and TRBJ2-3, with a tentative D call TRBD2 (7 bases). The V end lost 3 bases, the J end lost 0 bases, and 19 bases lay between the germline ends. CDR1 SGHTA and CDR2 FQGNSA come from the germline V gene. This CDR3 contains 18 residues. The CDR3 DNA sequence: TGTGCCAGCAGCTTTAGAAGGGGGAGGGCTTTAAGCACAGATACGCAGTATTTT. It is translated as CASSFRRGRALSTDTQYF. Using reference TRBV7-2 and TRBJ2-3 for the parts outside the CDR3, the full variable domain is GAGVSQSPSNKVTEKGKDVELRCDPISGHTALYWYRQSLGQGLEFLIYFQGNSAPDKSGLPSDRFSAERTGGSVSTLTIQRTQQEDSAVYLCASSFRRGRALSTDTQYFGPGTRLTVL.

Concerning this clone itself: A much larger clone lies one base from this, so it may be a read error. The V call is TRBV19, the J call TRBJ2-7; possibly TRBD1 or TRBD2 for D (5 bases each). CDR1 and CDR2 (germline): LNHDA, SQIVND (reference sequence). The V gene lost 7 bases and the J gene lost 5 bases, with 12 bases spanning the gap. The CDR3 is 12 residues long. The CDR3 nucleotides are TGTGCCAGTAATATGTTGGGGGACGAGCAGTACTTC. This sequence encodes CASNMLGDEQYF.

The chain joins TRBV29-1 to TRBJ1-4, with 8 positions matching TRBD1. The germline gives CDR1 SQVTM, CDR2 ANQGSEA. Unmatched junction bases numbered 9, after V lost 7 bases and J lost 8 bases. This CDR3 is built from 13 residues. The CDR3 coding sequence is TGCAGCGCCGTGGACAGGGTTGGGGAAAAACTGTTTTTT. This translates into CSAVDRVGEKLFF.

The chain employs TRBV7-9 and TRBJ1-6; TRBD1 agrees at 7 bases. V lost 5 bases and J lost 10; bases outside the gene matches: 5. The CDR3 consists of 13 residues. Germline values: CDR1 SEHNR, CDR2 FQNEAQ (reference sequence). The chain's CDR3 is CASSQQGQSPLHF. The CDR3 nucleotides are TGTGCCAGCAGCCAACAGGGACAGTCACCCCTCCACTTT.

A remark on this clone: With a much larger clone just one base away, this may be a read error. The chain has TRBV6-5 and TRBJ2-2; D perhaps matches TRBD2 (6 bases). This CDR3 spans 15 amino acids. Germline-derived CDR1 and CDR2 are MNHEY and SVGAGI. Trimming cost V 6 bases and J 1 base, with 12 bases left between them. CDR3 amino acids: CASRPGLKNTGELFF. In nucleotides, the CDR3 is TGTGCCAGCAGACCGGGACTCAAGAACACCGGGGAGCTGTTTTTT.

The chain links TRBV5-1 to TRBJ2-5; possible D gene TRBD2, 5 bases. The V and J ends lost 5 bases and 0 bases respectively, with 14 bases between them. This CDR3 has 15 residues. Germline V lookup: CDR1 SGHRS, CDR2 YFSETQ. CDR3 sequence: CASREDTWYQETQYF. The CDR3 nucleotides read TGCGCCAGCAGGGAGGATACTTGGTACCAAGAGACCCAGTACTTC.

The sample holds one count of this clone. The chain employs TRBV5-4 and TRBJ2-1; 10 nucleotides agree with TRBD2. Germline CDR1 is SGHNT and CDR2 is YYREEE (reference sequence). The CDR3 totals 16 residues. The V and J ends lost 4 bases and 6 bases, in that order; junction bases with no gene match: 10. CDR3 protein: CASSRGQRGGPNEQFF. CDR3 sequence (DNA): TGTGCCAGCAGCCGGGGGCAGCGGGGGGGCCCCAATGAGCAGTTCTTC.

This chain connects TRBV7-9 to TRBJ1-1; 9 positions match TRBD1. The CDR3 extends over 14 amino acids. Germline V CDR1 and CDR2: SEHNR, FQNEAQ (reference sequence). The J segment lost 4 bases and the V segment lost 5 bases, leaving 5 bases of the junction unmatched. CDR3 region: CASSRQGVGTEAFF. The CDR3 DNA reads as TGTGCCAGCAGCCGACAGGGGGTAGGCACTGAAGCTTTCTTT.

This chain links TRBV2 with TRBJ1-2; 7 positions match TRBD1. The germline CDR1 and CDR2 sequences are SNHLY and FYNNEI. Losses at the gene ends were 9 bases for V and 6 bases for J; bases not matched to a gene: 13. The CDR3 sequence is 14 residues long. DNA of the CDR3: TGTGCCAGTACTTATTACAGGGGTAGGGATGGCTACACCTTC. This translates into CASTYYRGRDGYTF.

This clone has a single count. The chain uses TRBV9 and TRBJ2-2; the match to TRBD1 covers 11 bases. J lost 4 bases, V lost 4 bases, and 3 bases had no gene match. The V gene's germline CDR1 is SGDLS and CDR2 YYNGEE. This CDR3 contains 15 residues. The CDR3: CASSSGTGGTGELFF. Written as DNA, the CDR3 is TGTGCCAGCAGCTCCGGGACAGGGGGCACCGGGGAGCTGTTTTTT.